The T cell receptor (beta chain) under discussion was sequenced for a study of CD8+CD57+ T cells in acquired aplastic anemia. Study overall: The DNA of sorted CD4+ and CD8+ cells averaged approximately 3.4 ug.

As regards this clonotype: The antigen remains unidentified.

TCR beta VDJ and CDR3 profiles were obtained from a genomic DNA template. In TCRdb, the reads were re-called with MiXCR into one record per CDR3 protein. The data show approximately 220,000 distinct CDR3 sequences, around half seen once. Patients included in sequencing had previously demonstrated CD8+CD57+ cell expansion by flow cytometry. The study, taken as a whole, reports: Simpson's diversity of CD8+ cells was not significantly different in patients compared with controls. Roughly 27 sequences, all CD8+ CDR3, were shared between patients and controls.

This CDR3 is 17 amino acids long. V dropped 0 bases and J dropped 8; count of bases not matched to a gene: 8. Germline lookup yields CDR1 SGHRS and CDR2 YFSETQ. This TCR derives from a human donor with aplastic anemia. The chain couples TRBV5-1 to TRBJ1-6; 10 nucleotides align to TRBD1. Input material: sorted CD4+, CD8+, or CD8+CD57+ T cells (not recorded which) from PBMCs. The CDR3 DNA reads TGCGCCAGCAGCTTGGTCTGGGACAGGGGTAAGGATTCACCCCTCCACTTT. It is translated as CASSLVWDRGKDSPLHF. Full variable domain (missing parts from reference TRBV5-1 and TRBJ1-6): KAGVTQTPRYLIKTRGQQVTLSCSPISGHRSVSWYQQTPGQGLQFLFEYFSETQRNKGNFPGRFSGRQFSNSRSEMNVSTLELGDSALYLCASSLVWDRGKDSPLHFGNGTRLTVT.